Sequencing of this T cell receptor beta chain was carried out in a study of cytomegalovirus exposure and HLA in healthy donors. Points from the study as a whole: Many donors shared some public TCRs, even though most TCR sequences were rare. The study designated 150 to 200 TCR beta chains cytomegalovirus-associated. Reports indicated that the classifier achieved high specificity and sensitivity in diagnosing cytomegalovirus status.

About this clone: Its antigen is not known.

Sequencing used immunoSEQ multiplex PCR; TCRdb keeps in-frame clones, though not all of them. The table lists 100,000 or so clones, 70% to 90% of them singletons. Germline CDR1 and CDR2: SGHTA and FQGTGA. The CDR3 spans 17 residues. The V segment lost 0 bases and the J segment 7 bases; nucleotides outside the gene matches: 10. Material for sequencing was PBMCs. The V gene is TRBV7-3, the J gene TRBJ2-7; 12 nucleotides agree with TRBD2. The TCR was taken from a woman aged 18-29 years in good health and CMV-seropositive. The CDR3 reads CASSLTLAGGPVSEQYF. DNA of the CDR3: TGTGCCAGCAGCTTAACCCTAGCGGGAGGGCCGGTGAGTGAGCAGTACTTC.